The 11 T cell receptor beta chains presented below share a single source sample, sequenced in a study of shared clonotypes between healthy human individuals. Using immunoSEQ multiplex PCR, the repertoire was profiled, and TCRdb retains in-frame clones only, with some absent. Counted here are around 430,000 clones, about 85% occurring once; the ten biggest clones make up roughly an eighth. The sequenced material came from PBMCs. These receptors all stem from a woman aged 40-49 years in good health. Some clones in this sample may be carry-over from other donors' samples.

This clone turned up a few times. This chain uses TRBV30 with TRBJ2-7; D ambiguous. The germline V and J ends were trimmed by 0 bases and 6 bases, with 12 bases remaining between them. Germline V CDR1 and CDR2: GTSNPN, SVGIG (reference sequence). The CDR3 has 13 amino acids. The chain's CDR3 is CAWSVRLVGEQYF. The CDR3 nucleotides read TGTGCCTGGAGTGTACGCCTAGTGGGCGAGCAGTACTTC.

The chain recombines TRBV28 with TRBJ1-3; possible D gene TRBD1, 6 bases. The CDR3 extends over 14 amino acids. The germline CDR1 and CDR2 sequences are MDHEN and SYDVKM. The ends were cut back, 7 bases at V and 2 bases at J, with 12 bases in the middle. The CDR3 nucleotides read TGTGCCAGCATGGGGGGCACGGCTGGAAACACCATATATTTT. Translation gives CASMGGTAGNTIYF.

The gene calls are TRBV2 and TRBJ1-2; D is unclear. V shed 6 bases and J shed 6 bases, with 17 bases lying between them. CDR3 size: 14 residues. Per the germline V gene, CDR1 is SNHLY and CDR2 is FYNNEI. This CDR3 is CASSRSPEVDGYTF. The CDR3 bases are TGTGCCAGCAGCCGATCCCCCGAAGTAGATGGCTACACCTTC. Full variable domain (remainder filled in from reference TRBV2 and TRBJ1-2): EPEVTQTPSHQVTQMGQEVILRCVPISNHLYFYWYRQILGQKVEFLVSFYNNEISEKSEIFDDQFSVERPDGSNFTLKIRSTKLEDSAMYFCASSRSPEVDGYTFGSGTRLTVV.

Note on this clone: Additional DNA sequences in this sample encode the identical CDR3. The V and J genes are TRBV18 and TRBJ2-7; 12 bases are shared with TRBD2. This CDR3 is 14 amino acids long. Unmatched junction bases numbered 4, after V lost 6 bases and J lost 4 bases. Looked up from germline, CDR1 is KGHSH and CDR2 is LQKENI. The CDR3 spells CASSPGLAGYEQYF. CDR3 coding DNA: TGTGCCAGCTCGCCAGGACTAGCGGGGTACGAGCAGTACTTC.

Written as DNA, the CDR3 is TGTGCCAGCAGCCCCATACAGTCCGGGACAGTAAACACCGGGGAGCTGTTTTTT. This sequence encodes CASSPIQSGTVNTGELFF. V usage is TRBV5-4 and J usage is TRBJ2-2; 7 bases map to TRBD1. There are 18 residues in the CDR3. Germline lookup yields CDR1 SGHNT and CDR2 YYREEE (reference sequence). V lost 4 bases to trimming and J lost 2 bases; unmatched junction nucleotides: 14.

The genes are TRBV6-5 and TRBJ1-4; no definite D call. V dropped 2 bases and J dropped 7 bases, with 8 bases sitting between them. The CDR3 is made up of 13 amino acids. CDR1 MNHEY and CDR2 SVGAGI come from the germline V gene. DNA of the CDR3: TGTGCCAGCAGTTACCCCGGCAGTGAAAAACTGTTTTTT. Its protein product is CASSYPGSEKLFF.

The chain uses TRBV29-1 and TRBJ2-5; tentatively, D is TRBD1 (6 bases). The CDR3 is 15 residues long. V gave up 5 bases and J gave up 1 base, with 17 bases separating them. Germline V gene lookup returns CDR1 SQVTM and CDR2 ANQGSEA. In DNA form, the CDR3 reads TGCAGCGTTCAGCGGTTCCCAGGGGTCCAAGAGACCCAGTACTTC. Its protein product is CSVQRFPGVQETQYF.

The count of this clone is one. The chain recombines TRBV28 with TRBJ2-3, with 8 positions matching TRBD1. Per germline, CDR1 MDHEN and CDR2 SYDVKM. The CDR3 length is 16 residues. Losses at the gene ends were 4 bases for V and 2 bases for J; bases not matched to a gene: 8. CDR3 sequence: CASSSPRTGTTDTQYF. The CDR3 DNA is TGTGCCAGCAGTTCCCCCAGGACAGGGACCACAGATACGCAGTATTTT.

J is TRBJ2-3 and V is TRBV27; TRBD1 agrees at 7 bases. In germline, CDR1 is MNHEY, CDR2 SMNVEV (reference sequence). J was trimmed by 4 bases and V by 6 bases; bases with no gene match: 16. The CDR3 has 17 residues. The CDR3 DNA sequence: TGTGCCAGCAGCCCCATCAGACAGGGTCAGACTTCAGATACGCAGTATTTT. This translates into CASSPIRQGQTSDTQYF.

The chain recombines TRBV11-3 with TRBJ2-7; D is ambiguous. The CDR3 has 13 amino acids. V lost 5 bases and J 2 bases, leaving 10 bases between the germline ends. The germline V gene has CDR1 SGHNT and CDR2 YENEEA. CDR3 region: CASSQGPTYEQYF. CDR3 DNA: TGTGCCAGCAGCCAAGGACCGACCTACGAGCAGTACTTC.

This chain uses TRBV19 with TRBJ2-2; 8 bases map to TRBD2. This CDR3 comprises 17 residues. The germline V gene encodes CDR1 LNHDA and CDR2 SQIVND (reference sequence). J gave up 8 bases and V 3 bases, and 14 bases lay outside the gene matches. CDR3 region: CASSIMTAGGRGGELFF. The CDR3 nucleotides read TGTGCCAGTAGTATTATGACCGCGGGAGGCCGTGGAGGGGAGCTGTTTTTT.